Following are 30 T cell receptor beta chains from one sample sequenced in a study of T-cell reconstitution after alpha-beta-depleted transplantation in children. The library targeted TCRbeta and was prepared with unique molecular identifiers. TCRdb itself ran the PCR reads through MiXCR, one entry per CDR3 protein. Altogether almost 600,000 distinct CDR3 sequences are present, 25% to 30% being singletons, with the ten largest covering 35% to 40%. The material was PBMCs, obtained before TCRalphabeta/CD19-depleted stem cell transplant. The receptors here all came from a boy in the first two years of life with Wiskott-Aldrich syndrome, due to receive a stem cell transplant.

This clonotype was seen more than once but under ten times. V usage is TRBV15 and J usage is TRBJ2-3; weak D call: TRBD2 (6 bases). The CDR3 loop spans 15 amino acids. Trimming removed 5 bases from V and 5 bases from J, with 17 bases in between. Germline V gene lookup returns CDR1 LNHNV and CDR2 YYDKDF (reference sequence). DNA of the CDR3: TGTGCCACCAGCCCCCGGCGGAGGGCTGGAGATACGCAGTATTTT. Translated, it gives CATSPRRRAGDTQYF.

This chain links TRBV27 with TRBJ2-1; D is unclear. Deletions cut 7 bases from V and 9 bases from J, with 16 bases between. This CDR3 contains 13 residues. The germline V gene encodes CDR1 MNHEY and CDR2 SMNVEV (reference sequence). CDR3 bases: TGTGCCAGCACCGATGGTAGTGGCGGTGAGCAGTTCTTC. Residues: CASTDGSGGEQFF.

The sample holds a few counts of this clonotype. The chain's CDR3 is CASSLGSGRAENEQFF. CDR3 nucleotide sequence: TGTGCCAGCAGCTTAGGGAGCGGGAGGGCCGAAAATGAGCAGTTCTTC. The V and J genes are TRBV11-3 and TRBJ2-1, with 10 bases aligning to TRBD2. V lost 1 base, J lost 7 bases, and 7 bases stayed unmatched. Germline V gives CDR1 SGHNT, CDR2 YENEEA. The CDR3 is 16 amino acids.

This clonotype was seen more than once but under ten times. The chain uses TRBV15 and TRBJ2-3, with D perhaps TRBD2 (6 bases). The germline V gene encodes CDR1 LNHNV and CDR2 YYDKDF (reference sequence). This CDR3 spans 17 amino acids. V lost 0 bases, J lost 2 bases, and 15 bases lay in between. The CDR3 region is CATSRDLAGSTTDTQYF. The CDR3 bases are TGTGCCACCAGCAGAGATCTGGCGGGATCGACCACAGATACGCAGTATTTT.

The chain couples TRBV2 to TRBJ2-1, with TRBD2 matching 8 bases. The CDR3 is 14 amino acids. Germline assignment: CDR1 SNHLY and CDR2 FYNNEI. J gave up 10 bases and V 6 bases, and 11 bases lay outside the gene matches. DNA of the CDR3: TGTGCCAGCAGCAAGGGACTAGGGCTCAGGGAGCAGTTCTTC. Translating gives CASSKGLGLREQFF.

The chain employs TRBV20-1 and TRBJ2-1, with D possibly matching TRBD1 (5 bases). CDR1 is DFQATT, CDR2 SNEGSKA, per germline (reference sequence). The CDR3 contains 14 residues. Trimming removed 3 bases at V and 2 bases at J, with 11 bases between. The CDR3 sequence: CSARSLGAYNEQFF. CDR3 nucleotide sequence: TGCAGTGCTAGGAGCTTAGGGGCCTACAATGAGCAGTTCTTC.

This clonotype was detected ten times or more. V usage is TRBV3-1 and J usage is TRBJ2-7; no definite D call. The CDR3 consists of 13 residues. Germline CDR1 reads LGHDT; CDR2 reads YNNKEL (reference sequence). Trimming pared 4 bases from V and 3 bases from J, leaving 10 bases between. Written as DNA, the CDR3 is TGTGCCAGCAGCCGTGGGAAAGACTACGAGCAGTACTTC. Amino acids: CASSRGKDYEQYF.

This clonotype was observed a few times. The chain couples TRBV4-1 to TRBJ1-5, with D unclear. CDR1 MGHRA and CDR2 YSYEKL come from the germline V gene. The CDR3 spans 17 residues. V was pared by 0 bases and J by 0 bases, with 12 bases between. Here the CDR3 reads CASSQEAEHYSNQPQHF. DNA for the CDR3: TGCGCCAGCAGCCAAGAGGCAGAGCATTATAGCAATCAGCCCCAGCATTTT.

This clonotype has a handful of counts. V is TRBV12-3 or TRBV12-4 and J is TRBJ2-5; 9 bases are a match to TRBD2. The CDR3 spans 17 residues. Trimming took 6 bases from V and 6 from J; bases not matched to a gene: 17. CDR3 region: CASSLGLAGMGGKTQYF. DNA for the CDR3: TGTGCCAGCAGCCTGGGGCTAGCGGGGATGGGGGGGAAGACCCAGTACTTC.

In this sample, this clonotype turned up a few times. The gene calls are TRBV3-1 and TRBJ2-7, with a weak D call TRBD2 (5 bases). The CDR3 is 12 amino acids. CDR1 LGHDT and CDR2 YNNKEL come from the germline V gene (reference sequence). The germline V and J ends were trimmed by 2 bases and 8 bases, with 10 bases remaining between them. In nucleotides, the CDR3 is TGTGCCAGCAGCCAATGGGGAGCGCAGCAGTACTTC. As protein: CASSQWGAQQYF.

This clonotype was seen a handful of times. The chain links TRBV19 to TRBJ1-5, with D possibly TRBD1 on 5 matching bases. This CDR3 has 15 residues. V shed 3 bases and J shed 1 base, with 10 bases lying between them. From germline, CDR1 is LNHDA and CDR2 SQIVND (reference sequence). CDR3 region: CASSMQDTSNQPQHF. The CDR3 coding sequence is TGTGCCAGTAGTATGCAGGACACGAGCAATCAGCCCCAGCATTTT.

This clonotype was observed a handful of times. This chain connects TRBV12-3 or TRBV12-4 to TRBJ1-1; TRBD1 agrees at 8 bases. Trimming cost V 5 bases and J 7 bases; bases outside gene matches: 0. The CDR3 spans 11 residues. The CDR3 DNA reads TGTGCCAGCAGTGACAGGGGTGAAGCTTTCTTT. The encoded protein is CASSDRGEAFF.

This clonotype has a handful of counts. The chain couples TRBV6-4 to TRBJ2-3; tentatively, D is TRBD2 (6 bases). V was trimmed by 5 bases and J by 0 bases, leaving 15 bases between them. This CDR3 has 16 amino acids. Germline V gives CDR1 MRHNA, CDR2 SNTAGT. DNA for the CDR3: TGTGCCAGCAGTCCCGTAGGCGGGGCGAGCACAGATACGCAGTATTTT. This gives the protein CASSPVGGASTDTQYF.

This chain connects TRBV6-6 to TRBJ2-1; D possibly uses TRBD1 or TRBD2 (6 bases each). This CDR3 is 12 amino acids long. The V end lost 6 bases, the J end lost 8 bases, and 11 bases lay between the germline ends. Per the germline V gene, CDR1 is MNHNY and CDR2 is SVGAGI (reference sequence). CDR3 in DNA: TGTGCCAGCAGATGGGGGGCCTATGAGCAGTTCTTC. Protein sequence: CASRWGAYEQFF.

This chain links TRBV10-3 with TRBJ1-2; TRBD1 aligns across 8 bases. Germline assignment: CDR1 ENHRY and CDR2 SYGVKD. This CDR3 is 13 amino acids long. V shed 4 bases, J shed 4 bases, and the junction held 2 bases outside the gene matches. CDR3 sequence reads: CAISGTGLYGYTF. CDR3 nucleotides: TGTGCCATCAGTGGGACAGGGCTCTATGGCTACACCTTC.

The V call is TRBV15, the J call TRBJ1-6; 9 nucleotides align to TRBD1. CDR1 is LNHNV and CDR2 is YYDKDF in the germline V gene (reference sequence). With V trimmed by 3 bases and J by 10 bases, 10 bases remained unmatched. This CDR3 region has 16 residues. This CDR3 is CATSRTEDRGGSPLHF. The CDR3 nucleotides are TGTGCCACCAGCAGGACTGAGGACAGGGGAGGATCACCCCTCCACTTT.

J is TRBJ2-4 and V is TRBV12-3 or TRBV12-4; TRBD1 might be the D (6 bases). V was pared by 2 bases and J by 7 bases, with 12 bases between. This CDR3 is built from 14 residues. The CDR3 DNA sequence: TGTGCCAGCAGTTTATCAGGGGTCAGTAACATTCAGTACTTC. The encoded protein is CASSLSGVSNIQYF.

This clonotype was picked up a small number of times. The rearrangement uses TRBV20-1 and TRBJ2-1; the match to TRBD2 covers 10 bases. Germline V gene sequence: CDR1 DFQATT, CDR2 SNEGSKA (reference sequence). J gave up 8 bases and V 3 bases, and 10 bases lay outside the gene matches. The length of the CDR3 is 15 residues. The CDR3 region is CSASSASGRGDEQFF. CDR3 nucleotide sequence: TGCAGTGCTAGTTCAGCTAGCGGGAGAGGCGATGAGCAGTTCTTC.

CDR3 sequence (DNA): TGTGCCACCAGCAGAGTTGTGGGGGCGGGAGGAGTCCACGAGCAGTTCTTC. As protein: CATSRVVGAGGVHEQFF. The genes are TRBV15 and TRBJ2-1, with 8 bases lining up with TRBD2. This CDR3 is 17 amino acids long. In germline, CDR1 is LNHNV, CDR2 YYDKDF (reference sequence). After removal of 1 base from V and 10 bases from J, the junction contained 15 bases not matched to a gene.

This clonotype was observed a handful of times. V and J are TRBV13 and TRBJ2-3; D ambiguous. The ends were cut back, 5 bases at V and 6 bases at J, with 27 bases in the middle. Germline V gives CDR1 PRHDT, CDR2 FYEKMQ (reference sequence). The CDR3 extends over 18 amino acids. This chain's CDR3 is CASSPVGSLVPAWDTQYF. The CDR3 DNA is TGTGCCAGCAGCCCAGTAGGTTCGTTAGTCCCGGCCTGGGATACGCAGTATTTT.

The CDR3 region is CSSSILAGGTDTQYF. The CDR3 DNA reads TGCAGCTCTTCTATCCTAGCGGGAGGAACAGATACGCAGTATTTT. V usage is TRBV29-1 and J usage is TRBJ2-3, with TRBD2 matching 11 bases. This CDR3 contains 15 residues. V was pared by 8 bases and J by 3 bases, with 10 bases of the junction left unmatched. Germline CDR1 SQVTM, CDR2 ANQGSEA.

The rearrangement uses TRBV5-1 and TRBJ2-4, with 12 bases that match TRBD2. The CDR3 runs 15 residues. V lost 0 bases to trimming and J lost 7 bases; unmatched junction nucleotides: 2. Germline loops: CDR1 SGHRS, CDR2 YFSETQ. This chain's CDR3 is CASSLGLAGVNIQYF. Here the CDR3 DNA reads TGCGCCAGCAGCTTGGGACTAGCGGGAGTGAACATTCAGTACTTC.

As concerns this clonotype: One end of the junction does not line up with germline, which may come from a read error. The chain links TRBV5-1 to TRBJ2-5; D is ambiguous. The CDR3 contains 15 residues. Germline V gene sequence: CDR1 SGHRS, CDR2 YFSETQ. The CDR3 DNA reads as TGCGCCGGCAGCCAGAGCATGGGGATGGGAGAGACCCAGTACTTC. It specifies CAGSQSMGMGETQYF.

The chain employs TRBV6-2 or TRBV6-3 and TRBJ2-3; 11 nucleotides match TRBD2. Germline-derived CDR1 and CDR2 are MNHEY and SVGEGT. The CDR3 spans 15 residues. The trim removed 2 bases at V and 4 bases at J, leaving 2 bases unmatched. In DNA form, the CDR3 reads TGTGCCAGCAGTTACGAACTAGCGGGAGCAGATACGCAGTATTTT. Amino acids: CASSYELAGADTQYF.

The V and J genes are TRBV12-3 or TRBV12-4 and TRBJ1-1, with D maybe TRBD1 (6 bases). The CDR3 consists of 13 residues. V lost 7 bases and J lost 1, with 10 bases in between. The CDR3 region has the DNA TGTGCCAGCAACATACAGGGGAACACTGAAGCTTTCTTT. Protein sequence: CASNIQGNTEAFF.

This clonotype was seen only a few times. CDR3 region: CASKTGGAYNEQFF. CDR3 DNA: TGCGCCAGCAAGACAGGGGGCGCCTACAATGAGCAGTTCTTC. The chain links TRBV5-1 to TRBJ2-1, with TRBD1 matching 10 bases. The length of the CDR3 is 14 residues. With V trimmed by 6 bases and J by 2 bases, 2 bases remained unmatched. Germline CDR1 and CDR2: SGHRS and YFSETQ.

In its sample, this clonotype was seen a few times. The gene calls are TRBV29-1 and TRBJ1-3; D is possibly TRBD1 (6 bases). Trimming removed 0 bases from V and 5 bases from J, with 11 bases in between. The CDR3 loop spans 14 amino acids. The germline CDR1 and CDR2 sequences are SQVTM and ANQGSEA. The CDR3 protein is CSVEDRGRRNTIYF. The CDR3 nucleotides are TGCAGCGTTGAAGACAGGGGTAGGCGAAACACCATATATTTT.

This clonotype was seen a few times. Relative to the germline gene, one junction end is altered; a read error may explain this. The rearrangement links TRBV7-9 to TRBJ1-5; possible D gene TRBD1, 5 bases. The CDR3 sequence is 15 residues long. From germline, CDR1 is SEHNR and CDR2 FQNEAQ (reference sequence). The CDR3, as DNA: TGTTCCAGCAGCTTAGGTGGGGACGGCAATCAGCCCCAGCATTTT. Residues: CSSSLGGDGNQPQHF.

This chain connects TRBV18 to TRBJ2-1; D is ambiguous. CDR3 size: 17 residues. CDR1 and CDR2 (germline): KGHSH, LQKENI. V lost 3 bases and J 6 bases, leaving 21 bases between the germline ends. The CDR3 reads CASSPLMLAVLVNEQFF. The CDR3 DNA is TGTGCCAGCTCACCCTTAATGCTTGCAGTTCTTGTCAATGAGCAGTTCTTC.

This clonotype was detected a few times. The chain links TRBV19 to TRBJ1-1; D call uncertain. The CDR3 consists of 15 residues. The germline CDR1 and CDR2 sequences are LNHDA and SQIVND (reference sequence). V lost 2 bases to trimming and J lost 10 bases, with 20 bases between them. The CDR3 region has the DNA TGTGCCAGTAGTATATCCACCCCCTCGACCGCGGGAGCTTTCTTT. Amino acids: CASSISTPSTAGAFF.